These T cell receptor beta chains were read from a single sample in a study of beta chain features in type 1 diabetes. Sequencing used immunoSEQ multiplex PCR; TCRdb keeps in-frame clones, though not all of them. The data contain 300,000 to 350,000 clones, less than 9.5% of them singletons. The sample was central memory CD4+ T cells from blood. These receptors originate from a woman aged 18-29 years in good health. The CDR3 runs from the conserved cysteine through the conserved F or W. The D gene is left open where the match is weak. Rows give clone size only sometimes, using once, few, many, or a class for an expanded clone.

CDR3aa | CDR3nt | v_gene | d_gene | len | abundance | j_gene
CASSYGSTDTQYF | TGTGCCAGCAGTTACGGGAGCACAGATACGCAGTATTTT | TRBV28 | . | 13 | . | TRBJ2-3
CASLSGTGDTQYF | TGCGCCAGCTTGAGTGGCACGGGAGATACGCAGTATTTT | TRBV5-1 | . | 13 | few | TRBJ2-3
CASKTSGGTDTQYF | TGTGCCAGCAAGACTAGCGGTGGGACAGATACGCAGTATTTT | TRBV27 | TRBD2 | 14 | . | TRBJ2-3
CASTGSSQGKQPQHF | TGTGCCAGTACTGGTTCATCGCAGGGGAAACAGCCCCAGCATTTT | TRBV19 | . | 15 | . | TRBJ1-5
CATSRDSTYEQYF | TGTGCCACCAGCAGAGATTCGACATACGAGCAGTACTTC | TRBV15 | . | 13 | . | TRBJ2-7
CAISESRQGRNEQYF | TGTGCCATCAGTGAGTCCAGGCAGGGGCGCAACGAGCAGTACTTC | TRBV10-3 | . | 15 | . | TRBJ2-7
CASSLAVWEGFPYEQYF | TGTGCCAGCAGCTTAGCGGTGTGGGAAGGGTTCCCCTACGAGCAGTACTTC | TRBV7-9 | . | 17 | few | TRBJ2-7
CSATRQGNTEAFF | TGCAGCGCTACTAGACAGGGGAACACTGAAGCTTTCTTT | TRBV29-1 | TRBD1 | 13 | . | TRBJ1-1
CASRYRDRSQETQYF | TGTGCCAGCAGATACCGGGACAGGTCTCAAGAGACCCAGTACTTC | TRBV28 | TRBD1 | 15 | many | TRBJ2-5
CASSMNGGPYNEQFF | TGTGCCAGCAGCATGAACGGCGGCCCCTACAATGAGCAGTTCTTC | TRBV5-8 | . | 15 | many | TRBJ2-1
CASSSPMGHEQFF | TGTGCCAGCAGTTCCCCCATGGGTCATGAGCAGTTCTTC | TRBV6-5 | . | 13 | . | TRBJ2-1
CASSSRPGSTDTQYF | TGTGCCAGCAGTTCCCGACCGGGAAGCACAGATACGCAGTATTTT | TRBV6-1 | . | 15 | few | TRBJ2-3
CASSEQHAGTYTDTQYF | TGTGCCAGCAGTGAACAACATGCAGGGACATACACAGATACGCAGTATTTT | TRBV6-1 | . | 17 | many | TRBJ2-3
CASSLQGRETQYF | TGTGCCAGCAGCTTGCAGGGGCGAGAGACCCAGTACTTC | TRBV5-6 | . | 13 | few | TRBJ2-5
CSAATGPGQYF | TGCAGTGCCGCGACAGGCCCTGGGCAGTACTTC | TRBV20-1 | . | 11 | few | TRBJ2-7
CASSDNGEYNEQFF | TGTGCCAGCAGTGATAACGGGGAATACAATGAGCAGTTCTTC | TRBV6-1 | . | 14 | few | TRBJ2-1
CASRHEAGGPSYEQYF | TGTGCCAGCAGACATGAAGCGGGAGGGCCCTCCTACGAGCAGTACTTC | TRBV27 | TRBD2 | 16 | few | TRBJ2-7
CAISESGRVVNEQYF | TGTGCCATCAGTGAGTCGGGGAGGGTTGTCAACGAGCAGTACTTC | TRBV10-3 | TRBD2 | 15 | . | TRBJ2-7
CASSSSGLRETQYF | TGTGCCAGCAGCTCTAGCGGGCTCCGGGAGACCCAGTACTTC | TRBV11-2 | TRBD2 | 14 | few | TRBJ2-5
CATSRDLTGSGEQFF | TGTGCCACCAGCAGAGATTTGACCGGGAGCGGTGAGCAGTTCTTC | TRBV15 | . | 15 | . | TRBJ2-1
CASSLNPSGNTDTQYF | TGTGCCAGCAGCTTAAACCCTAGCGGAAACACAGATACGCAGTATTTT | TRBV7-9 | TRBD2 | 16 | few | TRBJ2-3
CASSYERPSANEKLFF | TGTGCCAGCAGTTACGAGAGACCTTCGGCTAATGAAAAACTGTTTTTT | TRBV6-5 | . | 16 | . | TRBJ1-4
CASTSLGTQETQYF | TGTGCCAGCACCAGTCTAGGGACTCAAGAGACCCAGTACTTC | TRBV2 | . | 14 | few | TRBJ2-5
CASMTGTGAYEQYF | TGTGCCAGCATGACTGGGACAGGGGCCTACGAGCAGTACTTC | TRBV27 | TRBD1 | 14 | many | TRBJ2-7
CASSPGRGYTF | TGTGCCAGCAGCCCGGGACGTGGCTACACCTTC | TRBV7-2 | . | 11 | many | TRBJ1-2
CASSPTLSAGAYEQYF | TGTGCCAGCAGCCCCACCCTTAGCGCGGGAGCCTACGAGCAGTACTTC | TRBV5-4 | TRBD2 | 16 | few | TRBJ2-7
CASSQVWESTNEQFF | TGTGCCAGCAGCCAAGTGTGGGAGAGTACAAATGAGCAGTTCTTC | TRBV4-2 | . | 15 | . | TRBJ2-1
CASSDTGTPTETQYF | TGCGCCAGCAGCGATACTGGGACACCTACAGAGACCCAGTACTTC | TRBV5-1 | . | 15 | few | TRBJ2-5
CASSFVPTNTGELFF | TGTGCCAGCAGCTTCGTCCCGACGAACACCGGGGAGCTGTTTTTT | TRBV7-2 | . | 15 | . | TRBJ2-2
CASSIRTSGSKRSTDTQYF | TGTGCCAGTAGTATCCGTACTAGCGGGAGTAAAAGAAGCACAGATACGCAGTATTTT | TRBV19 | TRBD2 | 19 | few | TRBJ2-3
CASSSRQGNNYGYTF | TGTGCCAGCAGTTCCCGCCAGGGTAACAACTATGGCTACACCTTC | TRBV27 | . | 15 | few | TRBJ1-2
CASKTGGAASTGELFF | TGTGCCAGCAAAACAGGGGGTGCCGCGAGCACCGGGGAGCTGTTTTTT | TRBV21-1 | . | 16 | few | TRBJ2-2
CASSLGGQETQYF | TGTGCCAGCAGCTTAGGCGGACAAGAGACCCAGTACTTC | TRBV7-2 | . | 13 | few | TRBJ2-5
CASSGIIPQETQYF | TGTGCCAGCAGTGGCATAATACCCCAAGAGACCCAGTACTTC | TRBV2 | . | 14 | few | TRBJ2-5
CASSQDQLASGINEQFF | TGTGCCAGCAGCCAAGATCAGTTGGCTAGCGGGATAAATGAGCAGTTCTTC | TRBV4-2 | TRBD2 | 17 | many | TRBJ2-1
CASSLGRTYEQYF | TGTGCCAGCAGCTTGGGTCGAACCTACGAGCAGTACTTC | TRBV7-9 | . | 13 | . | TRBJ2-7
CASSRGQVNTDTQYF | TGTGCCAGCAGCAGGGGGCAAGTCAACACAGATACGCAGTATTTT | TRBV6-5 | TRBD1 | 15 | . | TRBJ2-3
CASSSLAGTDTQYF | TGTGCCAGCAGCTCGCTAGCGGGCACAGATACGCAGTATTTT | TRBV5-6 | TRBD2 | 14 | few | TRBJ2-3
CASSLARTGLPLEQYF | TGTGCCAGCAGCTTGGCCCGGACTGGACTGCCCCTAGAGCAGTACTTC | TRBV5-6 | . | 16 | . | TRBJ2-7
CASSRRDADTEAFF | TGTGCCAGCAGCCGCAGGGATGCAGATACTGAAGCTTTCTTT | TRBV5-6 | . | 14 | . | TRBJ1-1